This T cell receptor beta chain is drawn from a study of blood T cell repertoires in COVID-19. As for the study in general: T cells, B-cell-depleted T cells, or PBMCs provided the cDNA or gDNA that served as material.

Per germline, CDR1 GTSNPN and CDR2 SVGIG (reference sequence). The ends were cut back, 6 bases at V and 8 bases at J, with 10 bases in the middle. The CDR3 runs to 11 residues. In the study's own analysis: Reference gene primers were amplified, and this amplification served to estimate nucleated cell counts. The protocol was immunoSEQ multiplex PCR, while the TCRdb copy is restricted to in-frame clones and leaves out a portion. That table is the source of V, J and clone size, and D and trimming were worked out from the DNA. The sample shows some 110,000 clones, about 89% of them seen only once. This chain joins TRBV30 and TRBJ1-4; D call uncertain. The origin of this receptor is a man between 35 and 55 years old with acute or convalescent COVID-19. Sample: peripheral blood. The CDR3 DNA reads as TGTGCCTGTCAAAGCCCCGAAAAACTGTTTTTT. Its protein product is CACQSPEKLFF. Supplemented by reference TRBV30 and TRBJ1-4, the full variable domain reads SQTIHQWPATLVQPVGSPLSLECTVEGTSNPNLYWYRQAAGRGLQLLFYSVGIGQISSEVPQNLSASRPQDRQFILSSKKLLLSDSGFYLCACQSPEKLFFGSGTQLSVL.